This TCR beta chain was sequenced for a study of blood T cell repertoires in COVID-19. As for the study in general: Samples came from the United States, Italy and Spain, spanning acute and convalescent COVID-19.

V trimming: 5 bases; J trimming: 4 bases; junction bases outside the gene matches: 10. This CDR3 comprises 15 residues. Germline V CDR1 and CDR2: SGHVS, FQNEAQ. TCRdb's table, derived via immunoSEQ multiplex PCR, lists solely in-frame clones and lacks some. The table shows 370,000 or so clones, with more than 70% occurring only once. V usage is TRBV7-8 and J usage is TRBJ1-2; 7 nucleotides match TRBD1. The sample taken for sequencing was PBMCs or T cells enriched from blood (not recorded which). The sequence came from a man aged 25 to 40 who had recovered from COVID-19. CDR3 sequence reads: CASSPMVGTAYGYTF. In DNA form, the CDR3 reads TGTGCCAGCAGCCCGATGGTGGGGACAGCCTATGGCTACACCTTC.